The rows below give T cell receptor beta chains drawn from one sample of a study of response to subunit inactivated influenza vaccine. TCRdb reprocessed the RT-PCR reads with MiXCR, giving one entry per CDR3 protein. The sample shows 550,000 to 800,000 distinct CDR3 sequences, 11% to 15% of them seen only once. The sequencing here drew on PBMCs from blood, taken around 14 days before vaccination. The origin of the receptors is a middle-aged man who received an inactivated influenza vaccine. Each CDR3 is given with its conserved first and last residue.

length	V	CDR3
15	TRBV6-1	CASSRLGTGANVLTF
16	TRBV7-8	CASSLERLAGAYEQYF
12	TRBV12-3/TRBV12-4	CASSLSGLPEYF
12	TRBV7-9	CASVPQNTEAFF
17	TRBV16	CASSHLMAGQGNYGYTF
13	TRBV7-8	CASSTGLSDEQYF
14	TRBV7-9	CASSPGGGRSEAFF
12	TRBV20-1	CSGRDTSYEQYF
16	TRBV9	CASSVDQGGSNTEAFF
16	TRBV11-1	CASSLRGGGSRTEAFF
14	TRBV20-1	CSARGPTGQETQYF
13	TRBV12-3/TRBV12-4	CASTKAGSYEQYF
18	TRBV5-4	CASSLTIRTIRGTDTQYF
17	TRBV11-2	CASSLDRGTPGTDTQYF
15	TRBV2	CASSGERDLTDTQYF
16	TRBV5-1	CASSFGQYATNEKLFF
14	TRBV30	CAWSVYRVNTEAFF
12	TRBV28	CASSPSNSEQYF
14	TRBV6-1	CASRDRTGYYGYTF
12	TRBV29-1	CSVDRGGDEQFF
15	TRBV19	CASLGDRLSNQPQHF
14	TRBV12-3/TRBV12-4	CASSLGGARETQYF
15	TRBV19	CASSVGTGGSTEAFF
11	TRBV6-1	CASTPFREAFF
13	TRBV6-1	CATTGTEGTEAFF
15	TRBV5-1	CASSLAGNRDQPQHF
14	TRBV2	CASPGGVMNTEAFF
16	TRBV7-8	CASSFELAGGPNEQFF
17	TRBV20-1	CSARYSRLAANTGELFF
12	TRBV12-3/TRBV12-4	CASSLEWYEQYF
13	TRBV14	CASSQRSSREQFF
13	TRBV6-1	CASLGRESIEQYF
12	TRBV5-1	CASSPRGEEQFF
17	TRBV7-2	CASSFTIAGTFTGELFF
15	TRBV24-1	CATSVSGGNTDTQYF
14	TRBV19	CASTRRGGTDTQYF
13	TRBV3-1	CASSLGVLETQYF